A selection of T cell receptor beta chains follows, all from one sample in a study of regulatory T cells in long-lasting Graves disease. Each CDR3 protein gets one entry after TCRdb re-called the multiplex PCR reads with MiXCR. The sample has some 370,000 distinct CDR3 sequences; less than 25% are singletons. Sequencing used peripheral blood mononuclear cells (PBMCs), obtained when the disease was refractory, from a patient treated with antithyroid drugs. These receptors were collected from a female donor with Graves disease. CDR3s include the opening cysteine and the closing phenylalanine or tryptophan. A D gene is named only where the DNA matches it firmly. Where a row states a size, it is once, few, many or the class of an expanded clone; other rows omit it.

TRBD2 NA TRBJ2-6 TRBV29-1 CSVEGLSGANVLTF TGCAGCGTTGAGGGACTATCTGGGGCCAACGTCCTGACTTTC
TRBD1 many TRBJ2-5 TRBV20-1 CSARPGGRNQETQYF TGCAGTGCTAGACCAGGGGGCCGAAACCAAGAGACCCAGTACTTC
TRBD2 few TRBJ2-7 TRBV7-2 CASSQLAGGTYEQYF TGTGCCAGCAGCCAACTAGCGGGAGGAACCTACGAGCAGTACTTC
NA few TRBJ1-3 TRBV30 CAWSYNSGNTIYF TGTGCCTGGAGTTATAACTCTGGAAACACCATATATTTT
NA NA TRBJ2-7 TRBV29-1 CSVRGPEQYF TGCAGCGTTCGGGGGCCCGAGCAGTACTTC
NA many TRBJ2-5 TRBV12-3/TRBV12-4 CASSLASGSQETQYF TGTGCCAGCAGTTTAGCAAGTGGCAGCCAAGAGACCCAGTACTTC
NA few TRBJ2-6 TRBV6-1 CATAEVFGANVLTF TGTGCCACCGCAGAGGTTTTTGGGGCCAACGTCCTGACTTTC
TRBD1 NA TRBJ2-7 TRBV5-1 CASSLVGDRFYEQYF TGCGCCAGCAGCTTGGTAGGGGACAGGTTCTACGAGCAGTACTTC
NA many TRBJ2-7 TRBV2 CASRRSYEQYF TGTGCCAGCAGGAGGAGCTACGAGCAGTACTTC
TRBD1 NA TRBJ2-7 TRBV20-1 CSAHGGQGGFEQYF TGCAGTGCTCACGGGGGACAGGGAGGATTTGAGCAGTACTTC
NA NA TRBJ1-2 TRBV4-3 CASSQEGRYGYTF TGCGCCAGCAGCCAGGAAGGACGGTATGGCTACACCTTC
NA NA TRBJ1-6 TRBV25-1 CASSPLKNNSPLHF TGTGCCAGCAGCCCTCTCAAAAATAATTCACCCCTCCACTTT
NA NA TRBJ2-3 TRBV7-2 CASSYRTSTDTQYF TGTGCCAGCAGCTACCGGACTAGCACAGATACGCAGTATTTT
NA NA TRBJ1-4 TRBV7-2 CASSLAARGPNEKLFF TGTGCCAGCAGCTTAGCGGCGAGGGGCCCGAATGAAAAACTGTTTTTT
TRBD2 NA TRBJ2-3 TRBV12-3/TRBV12-4 CASTQAGGEDTQYF TGTGCCAGCACACAAGCGGGGGGGGAAGATACGCAGTATTTT
NA many TRBJ2-7 TRBV18 CASSPGGILDEQYF TGTGCCAGCTCACCAGGTGGAATCTTGGACGAGCAGTACTTC
TRBD2 NA TRBJ2-7 TRBV29-1 CSVPRLAETLEQYF TGCAGCGTCCCACGACTAGCGGAGACCCTCGAGCAGTACTTC
NA few TRBJ1-6 TRBV19 CASRTGPSSYNSPLHF TGTGCCAGTAGGACGGGGCCGAGCTCCTATAATTCACCCCTCCACTTT
NA many TRBJ2-2 TRBV11-2 CASSYASRGSGELFF TGTGCCAGCAGCTACGCATCTAGGGGCTCCGGGGAGCTGTTTTTT
NA many TRBJ2-7 TRBV11-2 CASSSGLRSPYEQYF TGTGCCAGCAGTTCGGGCCTCCGAAGCCCCTACGAGCAGTACTTC
TRBD1 few TRBJ2-7 TRBV10-3 CAINRDRGYEQYF TGTGCCATCAACCGGGACAGGGGGTACGAGCAGTACTTC
TRBD2 NA TRBJ2-2 TRBV12-3/TRBV12-4 CASSSGLAGTGELFF TGTGCCAGCAGCTCGGGACTAGCGGGAACCGGGGAGCTGTTTTTT
TRBD2 NA TRBJ2-7 TRBV19 CASSIGAGTSGRALAHEQYF TGTGCCAGTAGTATCGGAGCCGGGACTAGCGGGAGGGCCTTGGCCCACGAGCAGTACTTC
NA NA TRBJ2-7 TRBV6-5 CASSYKGAYEQYF TGTGCCAGCAGTTACAAGGGTGCCTACGAGCAGTACTTC
NA NA TRBJ2-7 TRBV6-5 CASSYRAGQDYEQYF TGTGCCAGCAGTTATAGGGCAGGTCAGGACTACGAGCAGTACTTC
NA NA TRBJ1-2 TRBV10-2 CASNDETRNYGYTF TGCGCCAGCAATGACGAGACAAGAAACTATGGCTACACCTTC